This TCR beta chain was identified during a study of T cell responses to AZD1222 COVID-19 vaccine. Study results and limitations: Clonal diversity may have been underestimated in mostly white British donors. Variant regions that are unmutated are reportedly the target of nearly half of spike-specific TCRs.

CDR3 length equals 17 residues. J was trimmed by 4 bases and V by 1 base; bases with no gene match: 10. Germline CDR1 MDHEN, CDR2 SYDVKM. Timing groups of about 4 and about 12 weeks for second doses were pooled. Assay: immunoSEQ multiplex PCR; the TCRdb copy retains only in-frame clones and omits some. The sample consists of approximately 110,000 clones, around 87% of them appearing once. Points on this clone: Its antigen is unidentified.

V is TRBV28 and J is TRBJ2-3; 8 bases align to TRBD2. The source of this sequence is an adult who received the AZD1222 COVID-19 vaccine. Sequences were derived from peripheral blood, sampled 28 days after the second AZD1222 dose. CDR3 amino acids: CASSLSIVASGSDTQYF. The CDR3 region has the DNA TGTGCCAGCAGTTTATCCATTGTGGCTAGCGGGTCAGATACGCAGTATTTT.